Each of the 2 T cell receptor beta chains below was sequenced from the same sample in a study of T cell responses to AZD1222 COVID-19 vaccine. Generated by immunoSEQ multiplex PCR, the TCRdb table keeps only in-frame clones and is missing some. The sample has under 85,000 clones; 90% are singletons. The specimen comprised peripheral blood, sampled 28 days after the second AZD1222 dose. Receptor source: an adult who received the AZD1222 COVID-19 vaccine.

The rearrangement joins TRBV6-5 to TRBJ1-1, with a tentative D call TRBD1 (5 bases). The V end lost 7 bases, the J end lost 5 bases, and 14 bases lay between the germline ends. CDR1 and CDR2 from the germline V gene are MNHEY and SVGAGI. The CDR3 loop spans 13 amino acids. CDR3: CASKRGLGTEAFF. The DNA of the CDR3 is TGTGCCAGCAAGCGGGGACTGGGAACTGAAGCTTTCTTT.

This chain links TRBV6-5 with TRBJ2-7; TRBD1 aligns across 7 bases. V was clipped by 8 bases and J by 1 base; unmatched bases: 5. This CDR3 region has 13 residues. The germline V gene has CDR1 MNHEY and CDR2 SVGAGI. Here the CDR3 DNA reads TGTGCCAGCGGGTGGGACAGATCCTACGAGCAGTACTTC. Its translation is CASGWDRSYEQYF.